This is a list of T cell receptor beta chains from one sample in a study of cytomegalovirus exposure and HLA in healthy donors. The data were produced by immunoSEQ multiplex PCR, yet TCRdb's version contains in-frame clones alone and is incomplete. Of 150,000 to 200,000 clones listed, roughly 73% are singletons. The specimen was PBMCs. The receptors were sampled from a woman in her forties in good health and CMV-seropositive. Both conserved end residues are part of each CDR3. Fields, in order: clone size, D gene, V gene, J gene, CDR3 protein, CDR3 DNA. The D gene is left open where the match is weak. A clone size is listed for some rows: how often the clone was seen (once, few, many), or a class if it is expanded.

NA	TRBD1	TRBV25-1	TRBJ2-7	CAIHSRYSTGSRYEQYF	TGTGCCATCCATAGTCGCTACTCGACAGGGAGTCGGTACGAGCAGTACTTC
few	TRBD2	TRBV5-4	TRBJ2-3	CASSLIRLAGDTDTQYF	TGTGCCAGCAGCTTGATCCGTCTAGCGGGGGACACAGATACGCAGTATTTT
once	NA	TRBV25-1	TRBJ1-2	CASSKSDSLDGYTF	TGTGCCAGCAGTAAATCAGACAGCCTCGATGGCTACACCTTC
NA	NA	TRBV28	TRBJ1-5	CASRTGNGQPQHF	TGTGCCAGCAGAACGGGGAATGGTCAGCCCCAGCATTTT
NA	NA	TRBV5-5	TRBJ1-2	CASSLQITGSNYGYTF	TGTGCCAGCAGCTTGCAGATTACAGGGTCCAACTATGGCTACACCTTC
NA	NA	TRBV10-1	TRBJ2-7	CASTPGKGTTLGYEQYF	TGCGCCAGCACCCCAGGGAAGGGTACTACGTTGGGATACGAGCAGTACTTC
NA	NA	TRBV28	TRBJ2-7	CATVTDPGEQYF	TGTGCCACCGTTACCGATCCCGGCGAGCAGTACTTC
NA	TRBD1	TRBV5-4	TRBJ1-2	CASSPKGQGAPNYGYTF	TGTGCCAGCAGCCCTAAAGGCCAGGGGGCGCCTAACTATGGCTACACCTTC
NA	TRBD2	TRBV29-1	TRBJ2-1	CSVVTSGRYNEQFF	TGCAGCGTTGTCACTAGCGGGAGGTACAATGAGCAGTTCTTC
NA	TRBD1	TRBV28	TRBJ1-3	CASSKQGAQNTIYF	TGTGCCAGCAGTAAACAGGGGGCCCAAAACACCATATATTTT
NA	NA	TRBV10-3	TRBJ2-2	CAITRGEPGELFF	TGTGCCATCACGCGGGGAGAACCCGGGGAGCTGTTTTTT
NA	NA	TRBV11-2	TRBJ1-2	CASSFNKNGYTF	TGTGCCAGCAGCTTTAACAAAAATGGCTACACCTTC
NA	TRBD1	TRBV6-4	TRBJ2-2	CASSDGTGGAGELFF	TGTGCCAGCAGTGACGGGACAGGGGGCGCCGGGGAGCTGTTTTTT
NA	TRBD1	TRBV29-1	TRBJ2-7	CSVEDRGQNTYEQYF	TGCAGCGTTGAAGATCGGGGACAGAATACCTACGAGCAGTACTTC
NA	NA	TRBV19	TRBJ2-1	CASSKYSGVYNEQFF	TGTGCCAGTAGTAAGTATAGCGGCGTCTACAATGAGCAGTTCTTC
NA	NA	TRBV28	TRBJ1-5	CASSLVRNQPQHF	TGTGCCAGCAGCCTCGTCCGTAATCAGCCCCAGCATTTT
NA	TRBD1	TRBV7-2	TRBJ2-7	CASSWQGEISYEQYF	TGTGCCAGCAGCTGGCAGGGGGAGATCTCCTACGAGCAGTACTTC
NA	TRBD2	TRBV19	TRBJ2-4	CASSANQAGIKNIQYF	TGTGCCAGTAGTGCCAACCAAGCGGGAATCAAAAACATTCAGTACTTC
NA	TRBD1	TRBV6-1	TRBJ1-1	CASSRTGGTEAFF	TGTGCCAGCAGCAGGACAGGGGGCACTGAAGCTTTCTTT
NA	TRBD2	TRBV5-5	TRBJ2-6	CASSLPAGLALGSGANVLTF	TGTGCCAGCAGCTTGCCCGCCGGACTAGCTCTCGGCTCTGGGGCCAACGTCCTGACTTTC